One T cell receptor (beta chain) is described in this entry. Its antigen is not known. The source of the sample is a study of T cell repertoires in cytomegalovirus infection. Overall study: Recently identified HLA-C-restricted CMV epitopes were among the peptides used. Public TCR beta signatures provided an indication of both CMV infection and a matching HLA type. Whole-study findings and limits: There were HLA-C-restricted CMV-specific TCR beta clonotypes dominating the ex vivo response. People with CMV and the relevant HLA were identified by cumulative public TCR beta family frequency.

TCRdb re-called the reads with MiXCR, one entry per CDR3 protein. The table has about 920,000 distinct CDR3 sequences, roughly 30% seen once; the top ten hold 13%. The germline gives CDR1 SGHVS, CDR2 FQNEAQ. The CDR3 covers 14 residues. Trimming stripped 6 bases from V and 1 base from J, with 12 bases between. This TCR derives from a human donor in good health (CMV status not recorded). Some clones in this sample may be carry-over from other donors' samples. This specimen consisted of cultured CD8+ T cells from PBMCs, obtained from culture after CMV antigen stimulation. V and J are TRBV7-8 and TRBJ1-1; tentative D call: TRBD1 (5 bases). In DNA, the CDR3 is TGTGCCAGCAGTCTGGGGGTCGAGAACACTGAAGCTTTCTTT. This sequence encodes CASSLGVENTEAFF.